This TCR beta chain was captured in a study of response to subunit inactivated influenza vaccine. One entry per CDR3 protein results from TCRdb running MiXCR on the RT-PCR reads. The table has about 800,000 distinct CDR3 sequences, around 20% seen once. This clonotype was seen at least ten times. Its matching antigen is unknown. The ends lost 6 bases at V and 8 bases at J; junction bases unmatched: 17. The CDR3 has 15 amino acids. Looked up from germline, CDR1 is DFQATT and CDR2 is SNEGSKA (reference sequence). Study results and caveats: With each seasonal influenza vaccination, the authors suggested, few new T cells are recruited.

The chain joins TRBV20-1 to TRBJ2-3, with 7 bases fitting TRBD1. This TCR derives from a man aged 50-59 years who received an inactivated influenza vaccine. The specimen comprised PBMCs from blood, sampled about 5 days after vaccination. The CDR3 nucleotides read TGCAGTGCCGCCCCGGCGACAGGGACCTCCGGTACGCAGTATTTT. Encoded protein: CSAAPATGTSGTQYF.